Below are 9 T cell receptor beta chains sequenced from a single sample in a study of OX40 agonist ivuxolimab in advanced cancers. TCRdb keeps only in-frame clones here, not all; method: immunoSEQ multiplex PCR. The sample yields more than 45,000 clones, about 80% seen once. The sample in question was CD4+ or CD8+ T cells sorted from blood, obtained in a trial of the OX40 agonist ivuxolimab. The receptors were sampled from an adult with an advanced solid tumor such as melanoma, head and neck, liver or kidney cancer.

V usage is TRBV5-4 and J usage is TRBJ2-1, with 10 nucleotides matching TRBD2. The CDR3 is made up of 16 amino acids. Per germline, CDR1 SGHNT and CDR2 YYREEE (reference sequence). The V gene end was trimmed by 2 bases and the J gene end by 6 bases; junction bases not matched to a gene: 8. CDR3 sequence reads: CASSFKAGGPGNEQFF. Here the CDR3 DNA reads TGTGCCAGCAGCTTTAAAGCGGGAGGGCCGGGCAATGAGCAGTTCTTC.

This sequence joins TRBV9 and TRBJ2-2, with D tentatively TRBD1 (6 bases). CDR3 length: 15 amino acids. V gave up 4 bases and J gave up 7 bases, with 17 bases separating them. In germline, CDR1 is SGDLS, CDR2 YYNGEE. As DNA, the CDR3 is TGTGCCAGCAGCCCAGGGGCCTATCGGAACGGGGAGCTGTTTTTT. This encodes CASSPGAYRNGELFF.

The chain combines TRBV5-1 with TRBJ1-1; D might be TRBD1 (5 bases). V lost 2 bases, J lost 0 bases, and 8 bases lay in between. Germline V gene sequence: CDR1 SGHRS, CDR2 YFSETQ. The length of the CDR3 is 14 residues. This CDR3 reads CASSLGALNTEAFF. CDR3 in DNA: TGCGCCAGCAGCTTAGGGGCGCTGAACACTGAAGCTTTCTTT.

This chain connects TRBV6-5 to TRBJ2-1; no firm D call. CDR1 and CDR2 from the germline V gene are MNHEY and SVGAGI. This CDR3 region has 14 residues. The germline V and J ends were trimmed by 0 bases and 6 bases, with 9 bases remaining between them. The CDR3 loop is CASSYSESSNEQFF. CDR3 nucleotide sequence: TGTGCCAGCAGTTACTCAGAAAGCTCCAATGAGCAGTTCTTC.

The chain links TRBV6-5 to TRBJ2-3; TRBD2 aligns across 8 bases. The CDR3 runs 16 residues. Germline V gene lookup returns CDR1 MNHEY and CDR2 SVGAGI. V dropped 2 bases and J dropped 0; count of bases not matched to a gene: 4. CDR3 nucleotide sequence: TGTGCCAGCAGTTACCGGGGGGGGGTGAGCACAGATACGCAGTATTTT. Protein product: CASSYRGGVSTDTQYF.

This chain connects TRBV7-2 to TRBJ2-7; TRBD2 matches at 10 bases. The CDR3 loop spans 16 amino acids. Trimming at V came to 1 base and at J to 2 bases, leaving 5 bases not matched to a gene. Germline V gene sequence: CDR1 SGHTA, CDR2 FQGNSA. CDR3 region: CASSLVASGSPYEQYF. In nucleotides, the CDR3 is TGTGCCAGCAGCTTAGTGGCTAGCGGGAGTCCCTACGAGCAGTACTTC.

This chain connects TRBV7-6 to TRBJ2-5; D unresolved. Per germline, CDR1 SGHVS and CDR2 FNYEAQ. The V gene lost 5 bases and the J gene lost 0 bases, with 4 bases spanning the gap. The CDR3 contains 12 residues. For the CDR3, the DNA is TGTGCCAGCAGCCTACACCAAGAGACCCAGTACTTC. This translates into CASSLHQETQYF.

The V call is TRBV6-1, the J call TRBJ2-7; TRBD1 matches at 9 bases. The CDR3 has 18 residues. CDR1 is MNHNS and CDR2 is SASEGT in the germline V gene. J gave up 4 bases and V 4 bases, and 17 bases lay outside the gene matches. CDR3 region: CASSAPGTGTLRVYEQYF. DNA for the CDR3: TGTGCCAGCAGTGCCCCCGGGACAGGGACCCTAAGAGTGTACGAGCAGTACTTC.

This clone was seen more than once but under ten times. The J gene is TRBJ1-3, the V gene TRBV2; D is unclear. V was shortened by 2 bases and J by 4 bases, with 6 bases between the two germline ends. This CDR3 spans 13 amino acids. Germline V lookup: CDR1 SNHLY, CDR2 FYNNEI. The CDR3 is CASSERTGNTIYF. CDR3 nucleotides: TGTGCCAGCAGTGAACGAACGGGAAACACCATATATTTT.